This paragraph covers one T cell receptor (beta chain) sequence. MiXCR, run by TCRdb on the PCR reads, gives a single entry per CDR3 protein. The table lists about 25,000 distinct CDR3 sequences, about 50% of them singletons. This record comes from a study of CD4 and CD8 cells across lung adenocarcinoma regions. Germline CDR1 WSHSY, CDR2 SAAADI. The trim removed 6 bases at V and 5 bases at J, leaving 7 bases unmatched. This CDR3 contains 14 residues. This receptor was taken from a male donor with lung adenocarcinoma. The CD4 and CD8 labels of this study may be unreliable. The rearrangement joins TRBV10-2 to TRBJ2-1; 7 bases are a match to TRBD2. Sequenced input: CD8+ T cells from the center of a lung tumor. CDR3 amino acids: CASRALLAHNEQFF. DNA for the CDR3: TGCGCCAGCAGGGCGTTACTAGCGCACAATGAGCAGTTCTTC.